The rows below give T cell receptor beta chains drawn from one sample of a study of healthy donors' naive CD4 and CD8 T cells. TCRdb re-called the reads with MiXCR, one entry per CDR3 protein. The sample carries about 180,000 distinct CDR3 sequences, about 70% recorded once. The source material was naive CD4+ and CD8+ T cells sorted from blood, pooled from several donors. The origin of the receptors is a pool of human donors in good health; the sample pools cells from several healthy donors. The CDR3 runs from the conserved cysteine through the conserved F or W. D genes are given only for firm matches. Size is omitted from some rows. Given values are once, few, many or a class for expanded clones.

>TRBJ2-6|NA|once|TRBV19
TGTGCCAGTAGTATGCAGGTTACCTCTGGGGCCAACGTCCTGACTTTC
CASSMQVTSGANVLTF
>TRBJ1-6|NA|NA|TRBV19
TGTGCCAGTAGTGTAGCGGTTTTCAGGAAGAGCTCCTATAATTCACCCCTCCACTTT
CASSVAVFRKSSYNSPLHF
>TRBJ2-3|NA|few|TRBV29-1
TGCAGCGTCGGCCAGGGTAGCACAGATACGCAGTATTTT
CSVGQGSTDTQYF
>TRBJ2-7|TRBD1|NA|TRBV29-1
TGCAGCGTTGCCGGGACAGACCCTCTAGAGCAGTACTTC
CSVAGTDPLEQYF
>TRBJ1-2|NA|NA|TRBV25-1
TGTGCCAGCGGAGATAGATGGGCGACGCAAGACTATGGCTACACCTTC
CASGDRWATQDYGYTF
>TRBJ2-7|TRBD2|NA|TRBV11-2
TGTGCCAGCAGGAGTCCGGGACTAGCGGTGTACGAGCAGTACTTC
CASRSPGLAVYEQYF
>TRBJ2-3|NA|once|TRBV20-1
TGCAGTGCTAGATCACAGGGTCACCTGTTAGATACGCAGTATTTT
CSARSQGHLLDTQYF
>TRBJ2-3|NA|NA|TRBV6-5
TGTGCCAGCGGCACAGGCACAGATACGCAGTATTTT
CASGTGTDTQYF
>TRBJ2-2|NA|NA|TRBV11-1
TGTGCCAGCAGCTTTTCACACAGGGCCTCCGGGGAGCTGTTTTTT
CASSFSHRASGELFF
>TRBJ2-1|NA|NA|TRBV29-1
TGCAGCGTTACTGAACAGGCCAATGAGCAGTTCTTC
CSVTEQANEQFF
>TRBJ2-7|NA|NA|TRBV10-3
TGTGCCATCAGTGAAGGTCTGGCCTCTTACGAGCAGTACTTC
CAISEGLASYEQYF
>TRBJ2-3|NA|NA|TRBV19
TGTGCCAGTAGTGACTACCATACGCAGTATTTT
CASSDYHTQYF
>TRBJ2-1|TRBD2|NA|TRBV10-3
TGTGCCATCAGTGTAGGGCGGGAGGGCGTTAATGAGCAGTTCTTC
CAISVGREGVNEQFF
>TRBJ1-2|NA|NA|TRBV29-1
TGCGGAATTACGCCTCAGGGCCACTATGGCTACACCTTC
CGITPQGHYGYTF
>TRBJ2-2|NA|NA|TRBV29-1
TGCAGCGCACGACCAGGGGACGCCGGGGAGCTGTTTTTT
CSARPGDAGELFF
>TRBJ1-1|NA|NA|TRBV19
TGTGCCAGTAGTCCCCCGGGGACGGAGGGTGAAGCTTTCTTT
CASSPPGTEGEAFF
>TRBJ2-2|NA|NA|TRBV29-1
TGCAGCGTTCGACACAGGACGAACACCGGGGAGCTGTTTTTT
CSVRHRTNTGELFF
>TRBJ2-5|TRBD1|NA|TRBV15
TGTGCCACCAGCAGAGCGGGACAGGGGGCTGAGGAGACCCAGTACTTC
CATSRAGQGAEETQYF
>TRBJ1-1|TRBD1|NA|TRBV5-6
TGTGCCAGCAGCTTGGAGGGGACAGGGCAGGCCAAAGCTTTCTTT
CASSLEGTGQAKAFF
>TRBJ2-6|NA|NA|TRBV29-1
TGCAGCGTTTCAAAAAACTCTGGGGCCAACGTCCTGACTTTC
CSVSKNSGANVLTF
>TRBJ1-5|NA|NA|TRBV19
TGTGCCAGTAGTATAGCCGGGGGCGGCAATCAGCCCCAGCATTTT
CASSIAGGGNQPQHF
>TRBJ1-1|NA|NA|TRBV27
TGTGCCAGCAGTTTATCGAGGGGGGCTGAAGCTTTCTTT
CASSLSRGAEAFF
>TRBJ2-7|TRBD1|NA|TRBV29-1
TGCAGCGTTCGGACAGGGCACTCCTACGAGCAGTACTTC
CSVRTGHSYEQYF
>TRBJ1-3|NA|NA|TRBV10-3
TGTGCCATTCTGACAGACTCTGGAAACACCATATATTTT
CAILTDSGNTIYF
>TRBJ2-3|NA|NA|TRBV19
TGTGCCAGTAGGGACGGAACTTACACAGATACGCAGTATTTT
CASRDGTYTDTQYF
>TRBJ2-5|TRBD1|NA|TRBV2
TGTGCCAGCAGTTACAACCAACCACAGGGGTTGGGTGAGACCCAGTACTTC
CASSYNQPQGLGETQYF
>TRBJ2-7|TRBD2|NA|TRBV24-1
TGTGCCACCAGTGGGGGGACTAGCGGTACCTACGAGCAGTACTTC
CATSGGTSGTYEQYF
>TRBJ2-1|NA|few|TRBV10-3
TGTGCCATCAGTGGGCCTCAACACAATGAGCAGTTCTTC
CAISGPQHNEQFF
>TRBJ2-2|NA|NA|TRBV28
TGTGCCAGCAGTGCCTTCAGGGTCCCTCCCGGGGAGCTGTTTTTT
CASSAFRVPPGELFF
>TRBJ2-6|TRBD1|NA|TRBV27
TGTGCCAGCAGTACCCACAGGGGGAACGTCCTGACTTTC
CASSTHRGNVLTF